These 11 T cell receptor beta chains were sequenced from one sample in a study of blood T cell repertoires in COVID-19. The protocol was immunoSEQ multiplex PCR, while the TCRdb copy is restricted to in-frame clones and leaves out a portion. The sample lists hundreds of thousands of clones; roughly 90% were seen once. The sequenced material came from peripheral blood. Every receptor here comes from a man in his sixties with COVID-19, enrolled during active disease.

The chain employs TRBV24-1 and TRBJ2-1; D gene uncertain. This CDR3 region has 13 residues. The V gene's germline CDR1 is KGHDR and CDR2 SFDVKD. Trimming took 2 bases from V and 7 from J, leaving 8 bases between them. The CDR3 nucleotides read TGTGCCACCAGTGATTCGACCGGGAATGAGCAGTTCTTC. Translating it yields CATSDSTGNEQFF.

The chain recombines TRBV6-5 with TRBJ2-7; D is unclear. The length of the CDR3 is 14 residues. Trimming cost V 6 bases and J 0 bases, with 12 bases left between them. CDR1 and CDR2 (germline): MNHEY, SVGAGI. Here the CDR3 reads CASRQPKHSYEQYF. DNA for the CDR3: TGTGCCAGCAGACAGCCAAAACACTCCTACGAGCAGTACTTC.

This rearrangement joins TRBV3-1 (or the pseudogene TRBV3-2) to TRBJ2-3; TRBD2 aligns across 7 bases. With V trimmed by 6 bases and J by 2 bases, 11 bases remained unmatched. Germline CDR1 reads LGHDT; CDR2 reads YNNKEL (reference sequence). There are 16 residues in the CDR3. Here the CDR3 DNA reads TGTGCCAGCAGACTAAGAATTAGCGGGTCCACAGATACGCAGTATTTT. Protein sequence: CASRLRISGSTDTQYF.

V is TRBV7-3 and J is TRBJ2-5, with TRBD2 identical over 7 bases. Germline CDR1 reads SGHTA; CDR2 reads FQGTGA. The CDR3 extends over 13 amino acids. Germline trimming cut 3 bases from V and 3 bases from J; bases unmatched to any gene: 1. CDR3 sequence (DNA): TGTGCCAGCAGCTTGCGGGGGAAAGAGACCCAGTACTTC. Protein product: CASSLRGKETQYF.

The chain carries TRBV27 and TRBJ2-1, with 12 nucleotides matching TRBD2. The CDR3 consists of 15 residues. V trimming: 3 bases; J trimming: 9 bases; junction bases outside the gene matches: 6. CDR1 and CDR2 (germline): MNHEY, SMNVEV (reference sequence). The CDR3 reads CASSFLAGGPGEQFF. The CDR3 DNA reads TGTGCCAGCAGTTTTCTAGCGGGAGGGCCGGGTGAGCAGTTCTTC.

The chain couples TRBV30 to TRBJ1-1; possible D gene TRBD1, 6 bases. V was pared by 3 bases and J by 2 bases, with 16 bases between. CDR3 size: 15 residues. Germline-derived CDR1 and CDR2 are GTSNPN and SVGIG (reference sequence). CDR3 sequence: CAWSRGAGVNTEAFF. CDR3 DNA: TGTGCCTGGAGCCGCGGTGCAGGGGTTAACACTGAAGCTTTCTTT. Full variable domain (rest looked up from reference TRBV30 and TRBJ1-1): SQTIHQWPATLVQPVGSPLSLECTVEGTSNPNLYWYRQAAGRGLQLLFYSVGIGQISSEVPQNLSASRPQDRQFILSSKKLLLSDSGFYLCAWSRGAGVNTEAFFGQGTRLTVV.

J is TRBJ2-1 and V is TRBV3-1 (or the pseudogene TRBV3-2), with unresolved D. This CDR3 region has 14 residues. CDR1 and CDR2 (germline): LGHDT, YNNKEL (reference sequence). The V end was cut by 1 base, the J end by 13 bases, with 17 bases between. CDR3 DNA: TGTGCCAGCAGCCAAGTTGGAGATTCGGCAGACCAGTTCTTC. Protein product: CASSQVGDSADQFF.

The chain is built from TRBV28 and TRBJ2-1; possible D gene TRBD2, 5 bases. Germline CDR1 is MDHEN and CDR2 is SYDVKM. With 2 bases removed from V and 8 bases from J, the gap between germline ends came to 13 bases. The CDR3 is 14 residues long. The CDR3 loop reads CASSLGSSSHEQFF. The CDR3 DNA sequence: TGTGCCAGCAGTTTAGGGTCTAGCTCCCATGAGCAGTTCTTC.

The chain recombines TRBV29-1 with TRBJ2-3; 11 positions match TRBD1. The CDR3 sequence is 13 residues long. CDR1 is SQVTM and CDR2 is ANQGSEA in the germline V gene. Germline trimming cut 6 bases from V and 5 bases from J; bases unmatched to any gene: 4. Written as DNA, the CDR3 is TGCAGCGTGGACAGGGGGCGGATAGATACGCAGTATTTT. Its translation: CSVDRGRIDTQYF.

The chain uses TRBV3-1 (or the pseudogene TRBV3-2) and TRBJ1-2; TRBD1 aligns across 8 bases. The CDR3 runs to 14 residues. In germline, CDR1 is LGHDT, CDR2 YNNKEL (reference sequence). The junction had 6 bases not matched to a gene; V was cut back by 1 base and J by 8 bases. CDR3 nucleotides: TGTGCCAGCAGCCAAGGGACAGGGTTTGGCGGCTACACCTTC. Its protein product is CASSQGTGFGGYTF.

V usage is TRBV4-3 and J usage is TRBJ2-1; maybe TRBD2 (6 bases). Germline lookup yields CDR1 LGHNA and CDR2 YSLEER. Trimming removed 1 base at V and 5 bases at J, with 18 bases between. The CDR3 is made up of 17 amino acids. CDR3: CASSQGSGARGNNEQFF. The CDR3 DNA follows: TGCGCCAGCAGCCAAGGATCGGGAGCGAGAGGAAACAATGAGCAGTTCTTC.